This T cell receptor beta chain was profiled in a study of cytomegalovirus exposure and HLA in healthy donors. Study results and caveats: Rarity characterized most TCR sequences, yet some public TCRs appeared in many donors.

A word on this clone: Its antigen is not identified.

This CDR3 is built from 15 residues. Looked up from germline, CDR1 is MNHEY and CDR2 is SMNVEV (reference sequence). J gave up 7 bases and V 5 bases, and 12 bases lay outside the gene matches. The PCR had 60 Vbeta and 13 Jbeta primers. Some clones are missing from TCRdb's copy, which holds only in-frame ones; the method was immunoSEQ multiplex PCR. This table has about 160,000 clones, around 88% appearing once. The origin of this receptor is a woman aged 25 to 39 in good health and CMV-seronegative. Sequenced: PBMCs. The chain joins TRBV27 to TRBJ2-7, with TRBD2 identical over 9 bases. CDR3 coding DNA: TGTGCCAGCAGTCCCCATCTCCGCGGGAGGGGTGAGCAGTACTTC. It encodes CASSPHLRGRGEQYF.